Only one count was recorded for the clone carrying this TCR beta chain. The data derive from a study of blood T cell repertoires in COVID-19. Across the whole study: The samples span acute and convalescent COVID-19 from the United States, Italy and Spain.

As processed by the authors: Amplification from reference gene primers served as the basis for estimated nucleated cell counts. Repertoires were generated with immunoSEQ multiplex PCR, while TCRdb's copy carries only in-frame clones and drops some. V and J calls and clone size are those listed in that table; D and trimming were worked out from the DNA. Of around 120,000 clones detected, around 87% appear once; the ten largest clones hold around 7.3%. The V gene lost 0 bases and the J gene lost 5 bases, with 14 bases spanning the gap. Germline lookup yields CDR1 LNHNV and CDR2 YYDKDF (reference sequence). This CDR3 has 15 amino acids.

The sequence derives from a man between 50 and 59 years old with acute or convalescent COVID-19. This chain uses TRBV15 with TRBJ2-7, with D possibly matching TRBD1 (5 bases). The sequencing input was peripheral blood. The CDR3: CATSRDAQGRNEQYF. Here the CDR3 DNA reads TGTGCCACCAGCAGAGATGCGCAGGGAAGAAACGAGCAGTACTTC.